This T cell receptor beta chain was captured by sequencing in a study of T cell repertoires in cytomegalovirus infection. Study in general: Public TCR beta signature analysis indicated the presence of both CMV infection and matching HLA type.

As concerns this clonotype: No antigen is known for it.

The germline V gene has CDR1 KGHSH and CDR2 LQKENI. The CDR3 spans 15 residues. V lost 3 bases and J lost 2; bases outside the gene matches: 6. Study-level results: There were carriers of CMV plus the relevant HLA, and cumulative public TCR beta family frequency identified them. Dominating the ex vivo response were HLA-C-restricted CMV-specific TCR beta clonotypes.

TCRdb fed the reads into MiXCR, producing one record per CDR3 protein. The sample yields some 390,000 distinct CDR3 sequences, around 18% seen once. Sequenced sample: PBMCs. The genes are TRBV18 and TRBJ2-5; 7 bases align to TRBD1. The clonotype comes from a human donor in good health (CMV status not recorded). Some clones in this sample may be carry-over from other donors' samples. CDR3 loop: CASSPYRGAQETQYF. The CDR3 coding sequence is TGTGCCAGCTCACCGTACAGGGGCGCGCAAGAGACCCAGTACTTC.